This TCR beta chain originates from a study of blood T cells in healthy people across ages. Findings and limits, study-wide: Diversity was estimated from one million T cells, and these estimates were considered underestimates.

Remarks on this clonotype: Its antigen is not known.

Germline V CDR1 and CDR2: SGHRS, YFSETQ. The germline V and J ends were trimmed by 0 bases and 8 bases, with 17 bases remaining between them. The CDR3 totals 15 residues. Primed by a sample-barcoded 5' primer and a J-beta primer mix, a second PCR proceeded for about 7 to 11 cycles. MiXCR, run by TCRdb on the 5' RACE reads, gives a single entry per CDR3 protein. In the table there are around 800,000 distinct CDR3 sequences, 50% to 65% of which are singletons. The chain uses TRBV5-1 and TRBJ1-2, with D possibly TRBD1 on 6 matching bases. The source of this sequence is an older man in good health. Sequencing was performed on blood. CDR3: CASSLARWGAQGYTF. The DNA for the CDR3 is TGCGCCAGCAGCTTGGCCCGATGGGGGGCGCAAGGCTACACCTTC.